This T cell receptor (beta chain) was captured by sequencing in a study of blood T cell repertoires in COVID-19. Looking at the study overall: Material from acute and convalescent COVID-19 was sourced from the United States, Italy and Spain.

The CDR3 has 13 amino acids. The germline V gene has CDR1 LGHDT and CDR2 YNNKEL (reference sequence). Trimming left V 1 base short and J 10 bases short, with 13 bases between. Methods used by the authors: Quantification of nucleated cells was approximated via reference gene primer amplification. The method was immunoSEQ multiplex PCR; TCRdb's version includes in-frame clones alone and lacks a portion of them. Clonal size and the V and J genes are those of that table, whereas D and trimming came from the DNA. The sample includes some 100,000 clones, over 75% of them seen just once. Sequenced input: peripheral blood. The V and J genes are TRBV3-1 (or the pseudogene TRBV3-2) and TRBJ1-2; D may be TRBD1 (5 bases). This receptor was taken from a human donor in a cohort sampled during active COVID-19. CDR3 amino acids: CASSQAGGGLYTF. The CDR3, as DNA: TGTGCCAGCAGCCAAGCCGGTGGGGGACTCTACACCTTC.